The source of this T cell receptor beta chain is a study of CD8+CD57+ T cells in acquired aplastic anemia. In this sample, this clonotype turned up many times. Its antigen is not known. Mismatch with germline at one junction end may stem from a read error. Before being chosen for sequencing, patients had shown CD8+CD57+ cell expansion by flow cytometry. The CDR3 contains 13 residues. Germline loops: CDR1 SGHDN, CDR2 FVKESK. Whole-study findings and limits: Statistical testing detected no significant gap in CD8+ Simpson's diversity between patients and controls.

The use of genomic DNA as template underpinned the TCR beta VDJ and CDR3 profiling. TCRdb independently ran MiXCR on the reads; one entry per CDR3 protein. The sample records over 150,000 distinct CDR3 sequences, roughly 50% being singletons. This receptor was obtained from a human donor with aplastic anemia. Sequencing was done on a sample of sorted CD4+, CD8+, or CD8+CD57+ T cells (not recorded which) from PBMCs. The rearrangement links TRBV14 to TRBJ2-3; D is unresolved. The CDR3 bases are TGTGCCAGCAGCAAAGAGCTGAGGGATACGCAGTATTTT. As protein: CASSKELRDTQYF.